The rows below give T cell receptor beta chains drawn from one sample of a study of cytomegalovirus exposure and HLA in healthy donors. Libraries were prepared by immunoSEQ multiplex PCR; TCRdb keeps only in-frame clonotypes and omits some of them. This sample has some 130,000 clones, with 70% to 80% found just once. The material sequenced was PBMCs. The source is a woman aged 55-69 years in good health and CMV-seropositive. Both conserved end residues are part of each CDR3. A D gene is named only where the DNA matches it firmly. Some rows have no size entry. The others give once, few or many, or a class for an expanded clone.

NA	NA	TRBJ2-2	TRBV11-3	TGTGCCAGCAGCGGGGGGTACGGGGAGCTGTTTTTT	CASSGGYGELFF
NA	TRBD1	TRBJ1-5	TRBV4-1	TGCGCCAGCAGCCAGGGACCGGGACAGAGAGACCAGCCCCAGCATTTT	CASSQGPGQRDQPQHF
NA	NA	TRBJ1-2	TRBV4-2	TGTGCCAGCAGCCAAGATACACGGGAAAGGAACTATGGCTACACCTTC	CASSQDTRERNYGYTF
NA	TRBD1	TRBJ2-7	TRBV29-1	TGCAGCGGGACGGGACAGGGATACGAGCAGTACTTC	CSGTGQGYEQYF
NA	NA	TRBJ1-1	TRBV10-3	TGTGCCATCAGCGCAACAGGGAACACTGAAGCTTTCTTT	CAISATGNTEAFF
NA	NA	TRBJ2-7	TRBV19	TGTGCCAGTAGTATAGATGGTATTGGTTCGGGGGAGCAGTACTTC	CASSIDGIGSGEQYF
few	TRBD1	TRBJ2-1	TRBV13	TGTGCCAGCAGCTTCCGGACAGGGGACTCCTACAATGAGCAGTTCTTC	CASSFRTGDSYNEQFF
NA	TRBD1	TRBJ2-3	TRBV7-9	TGTGCCAGCAGCCCGGACAGGGGGCGTAGCACAGATACGCAGTATTTT	CASSPDRGRSTDTQYF
NA	TRBD1	TRBJ2-1	TRBV6-1	TGTGCCAGCAGTGGACAGGGGGGAAATGAGCAGTTCTTC	CASSGQGGNEQFF
few	NA	TRBJ2-7	TRBV5-1	TGCGCCAGCAGCTTCGACTTCTACGAGCAGTACTTC	CASSFDFYEQYF
NA	TRBD1	TRBJ2-7	TRBV4-2	TGTGCCAGCAGCCAAGGTTGGACAGGGCTCTCCTACGAGCAGTACTTC	CASSQGWTGLSYEQYF
NA	NA	TRBJ2-2	TRBV9	TGTGCCAGCAGCGCAAGGGGTAGCGGGGAGCTGTTTTTT	CASSARGSGELFF
NA	NA	TRBJ2-7	TRBV5-8	TGTGCCAGCAGCCCCGTCGGGGGGCATAGCTACGAGCAGTACTTC	CASSPVGGHSYEQYF
NA	TRBD1	TRBJ1-1	TRBV2	TGTGCCAGCACCTCGGACAGGGTGGTAGCTTTCTTT	CASTSDRVVAFF
NA	TRBD1	TRBJ1-1	TRBV6-6	TGTGCCAGCAGTAGGACAGGGAAGGGCACTGAAGCTTTCTTT	CASSRTGKGTEAFF
NA	NA	TRBJ2-1	TRBV2	TGCGCCAGCAGTGAGTATCTAGCAGTTAGCTCGGACAATGAGCAGTTCTTC	CASSEYLAVSSDNEQFF
once	TRBD1	TRBJ1-2	TRBV5-4	TGTGCCAGCAGCTTTCAGGGGGTGGGCGCAGGCGGCTACACCTTC	CASSFQGVGAGGYTF